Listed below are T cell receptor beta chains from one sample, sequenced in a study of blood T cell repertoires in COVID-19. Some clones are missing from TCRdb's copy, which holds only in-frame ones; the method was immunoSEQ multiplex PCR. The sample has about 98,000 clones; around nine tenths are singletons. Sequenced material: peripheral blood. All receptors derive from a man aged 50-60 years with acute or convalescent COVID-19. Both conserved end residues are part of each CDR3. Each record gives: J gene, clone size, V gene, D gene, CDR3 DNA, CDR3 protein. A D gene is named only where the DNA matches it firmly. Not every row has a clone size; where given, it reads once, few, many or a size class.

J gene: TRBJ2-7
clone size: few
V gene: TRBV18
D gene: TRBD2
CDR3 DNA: TGTGCCAGCTCGGCCCTTCCTAGCGGGAGTAACGAGCAGTACTTC
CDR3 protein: CASSALPSGSNEQYF

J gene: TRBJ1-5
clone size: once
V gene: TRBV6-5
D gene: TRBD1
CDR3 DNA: TGTGCCAGCAGTACGCGGACAGGTGGCAATCAGCCCCAGCATTTT
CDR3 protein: CASSTRTGGNQPQHF

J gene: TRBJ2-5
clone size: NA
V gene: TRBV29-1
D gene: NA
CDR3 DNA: TGCAGCGTTGAACACGCGGAAGAGACCCAGTACTTC
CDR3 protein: CSVEHAEETQYF

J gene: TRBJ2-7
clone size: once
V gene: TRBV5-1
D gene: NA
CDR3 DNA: TGCGCCAGCAGCTTGAGCGACGAGCAGTACTTC
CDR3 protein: CASSLSDEQYF

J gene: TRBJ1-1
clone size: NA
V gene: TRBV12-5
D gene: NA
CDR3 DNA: TGTGCTAGTGGTTTGGTCTTGGGCGGGACTGAAGCTTTCTTT
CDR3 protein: CASGLVLGGTEAFF

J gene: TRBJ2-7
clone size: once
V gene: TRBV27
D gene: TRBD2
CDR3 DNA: TGTGCCAGCAGTCCGAGAGAGACTAGCGGGAGAAACGAGCAGTACTTC
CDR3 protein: CASSPRETSGRNEQYF

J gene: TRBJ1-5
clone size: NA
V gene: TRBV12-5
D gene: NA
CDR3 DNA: TGTGCTAGTGGTTTGACCGGACAGAGCCCGAGACAGCCCCAGCATTTT
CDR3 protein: CASGLTGQSPRQPQHF

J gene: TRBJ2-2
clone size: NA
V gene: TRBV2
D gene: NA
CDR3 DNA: TGTGCCAGCAGTGCCGGGGGTACCAGGAACACCGGGGAGCTGTTTTTT
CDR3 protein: CASSAGGTRNTGELFF

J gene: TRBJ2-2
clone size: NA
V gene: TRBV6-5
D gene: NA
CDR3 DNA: TGTGCCAGCAGGGCGACAGGCACCGGGGAGCTGTTTTTT
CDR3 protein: CASRATGTGELFF

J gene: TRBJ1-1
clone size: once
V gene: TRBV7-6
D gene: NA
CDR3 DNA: TGTGCCAGCAGCTTACAGCGGGGAAGGGGCACTGAAGCTTTCTTT
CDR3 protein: CASSLQRGRGTEAFF

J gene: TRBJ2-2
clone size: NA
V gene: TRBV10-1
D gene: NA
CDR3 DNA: TGCGCTTCGGAGCAGAACACCGGGGAGCTGTTTTTT
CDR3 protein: CASEQNTGELFF

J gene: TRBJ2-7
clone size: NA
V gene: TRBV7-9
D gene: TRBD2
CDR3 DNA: TGTGCCAGCAGCTTGCGGGAGAACCCCACCGAGCAGTACTTC
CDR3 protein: CASSLRENPTEQYF

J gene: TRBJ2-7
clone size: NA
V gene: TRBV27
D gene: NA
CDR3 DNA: TGTGCCAGCAGTGGGGACTTTATCTACGAGCAGTACTTC
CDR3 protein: CASSGDFIYEQYF

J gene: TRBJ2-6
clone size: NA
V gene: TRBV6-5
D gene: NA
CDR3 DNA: TGTGCCAGCAGTTCCCACAGGGGAGGAGGGGCCAACGTCCTGACTTTC
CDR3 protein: CASSSHRGGGANVLTF

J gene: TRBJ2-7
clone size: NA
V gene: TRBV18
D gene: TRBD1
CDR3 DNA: TGTGCCAGCTCAGATAGACAGGGGTCCTTCTCCTACGAGCAGTACTTC
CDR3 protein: CASSDRQGSFSYEQYF

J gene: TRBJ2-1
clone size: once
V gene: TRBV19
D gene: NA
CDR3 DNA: TGTGCCAGTAGCGATCGACAGGCCGCCTCCTACAATGAGCAGTTCTTC
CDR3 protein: CASSDRQAASYNEQFF

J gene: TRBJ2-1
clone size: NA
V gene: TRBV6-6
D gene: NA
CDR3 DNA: TGTGCCAGCAGTCCCCGAAGTAGCGGAGCCCTTAGCTCCTACAATGAGCAGTTCTTC
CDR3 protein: CASSPRSSGALSSYNEQFF

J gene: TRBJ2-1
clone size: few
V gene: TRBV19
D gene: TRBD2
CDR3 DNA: TGTGCCAGTAGTATAGCCTTCCTAGCGGGGAGCTCCTACAATGAGCAGTTCTTC
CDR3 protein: CASSIAFLAGSSYNEQFF

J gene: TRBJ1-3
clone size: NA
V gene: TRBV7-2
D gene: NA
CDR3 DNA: TGTGCCAGCAGCTTAGCTGACAGTCCGGGAAACACCATATATTTT
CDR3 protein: CASSLADSPGNTIYF

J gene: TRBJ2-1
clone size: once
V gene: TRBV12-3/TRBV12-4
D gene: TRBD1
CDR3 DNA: TGTGCCAGCAGTTCGATGACAGGGTATGAGCAGTTCTTC
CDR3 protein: CASSSMTGYEQFF

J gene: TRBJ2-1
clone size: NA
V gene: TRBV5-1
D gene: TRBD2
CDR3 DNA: TGCGCCACCAAACGAAGGGAGGGCCAATACAATGAGCAGTTCTTC
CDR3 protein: CATKRREGQYNEQFF

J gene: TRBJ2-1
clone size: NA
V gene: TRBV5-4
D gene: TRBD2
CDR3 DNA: TGTGCCAGCAGCCCCCGGCTAGCGGGAGCGAACAATGAGCAGTTCTTC
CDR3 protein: CASSPRLAGANNEQFF

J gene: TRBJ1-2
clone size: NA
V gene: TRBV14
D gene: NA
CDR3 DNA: TGTGCCAGCAGCCAACTTACCGGAGCAGGGGATAACTATGGCTACACCTTC
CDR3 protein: CASSQLTGAGDNYGYTF

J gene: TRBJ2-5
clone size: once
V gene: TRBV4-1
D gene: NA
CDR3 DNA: TGCGCCAGCAGCCAAGTTTGGCATGGCGGGGAGACCCAGTACTTC
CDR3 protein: CASSQVWHGGETQYF

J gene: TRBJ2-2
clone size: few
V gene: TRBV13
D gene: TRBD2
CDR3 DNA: TGTGCCAGCAGCTTAGAACTAGCGGGAGTGGACACCGGGGAGCTGTTTTTT
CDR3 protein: CASSLELAGVDTGELFF

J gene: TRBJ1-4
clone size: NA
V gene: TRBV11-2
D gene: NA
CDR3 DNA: TGTGCCAGCAGCCTCAGAGGGTTTAATGAAAAACTGTTTTTT
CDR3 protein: CASSLRGFNEKLFF

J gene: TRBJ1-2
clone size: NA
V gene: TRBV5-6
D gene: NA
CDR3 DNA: TGTGCCAGCAGCTTAGGGAGGCCTGAAGATGGCTACACCTTC
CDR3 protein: CASSLGRPEDGYTF

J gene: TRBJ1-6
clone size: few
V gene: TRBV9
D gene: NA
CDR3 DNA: TGTGCCAGCAGCCCCGGCAGGGTCAATTCACCCCTCCACTTT
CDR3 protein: CASSPGRVNSPLHF

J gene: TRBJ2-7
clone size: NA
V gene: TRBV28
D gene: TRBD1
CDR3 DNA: TGTGCCAGCAGTTCCTACAGGGGGGCCTACGAGCAGTACTTC
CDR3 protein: CASSSYRGAYEQYF

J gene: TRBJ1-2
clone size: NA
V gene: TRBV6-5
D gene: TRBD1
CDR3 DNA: TGTGCCAGCAGTAAGCGGACAGGGGCGAACTATGGCTACACCTTC
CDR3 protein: CASSKRTGANYGYTF

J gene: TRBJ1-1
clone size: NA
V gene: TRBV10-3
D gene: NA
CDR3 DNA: TGTGCCATCAGTGGGGCAGGGAACACTGAAGCTTTCTTT
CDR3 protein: CAISGAGNTEAFF

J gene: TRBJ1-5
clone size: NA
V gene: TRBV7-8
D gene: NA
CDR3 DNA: TGTGCCAGCAGCCAACGGGCGGGGAGTCAGCCCCAGCATTTT
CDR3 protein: CASSQRAGSQPQHF

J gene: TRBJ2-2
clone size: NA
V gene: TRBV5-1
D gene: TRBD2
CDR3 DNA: TGCGCCAGCAGCTTGGCGGTAGCGGGAGCCGGCACCGGGGAGCTGTTTTTT
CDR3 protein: CASSLAVAGAGTGELFF

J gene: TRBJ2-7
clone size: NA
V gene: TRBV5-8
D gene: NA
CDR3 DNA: TGTGCCGCGGGTCCTCGGGCTGACGAGCAGTACTTC
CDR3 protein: CAAGPRADEQYF

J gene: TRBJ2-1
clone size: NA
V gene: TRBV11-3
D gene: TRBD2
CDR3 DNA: TGTGCCAGCAGCTCGGGACTAGCGGGAGGGGGATTCGATGAGCAGTTCTTC
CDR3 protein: CASSSGLAGGGFDEQFF

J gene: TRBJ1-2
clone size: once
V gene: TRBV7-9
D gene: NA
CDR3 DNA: TGTGCCAGCAGCTTAGGGCAGAACTATGGCTACACCTTC
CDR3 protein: CASSLGQNYGYTF

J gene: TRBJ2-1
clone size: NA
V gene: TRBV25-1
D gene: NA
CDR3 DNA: TGTGCCAGCAGTGCTAATCGGGTTGGGGAGCAGTTCTTC
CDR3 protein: CASSANRVGEQFF

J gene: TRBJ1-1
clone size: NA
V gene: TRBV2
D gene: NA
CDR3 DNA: TGTGCCAGCAGTGATATCTACACTGAAGCTTTCTTT
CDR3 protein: CASSDIYTEAFF

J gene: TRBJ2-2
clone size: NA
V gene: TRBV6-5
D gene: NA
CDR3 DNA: TGTGCCAGCAGTAAGCACACCGGGGAGCTGTTTTTT
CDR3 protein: CASSKHTGELFF

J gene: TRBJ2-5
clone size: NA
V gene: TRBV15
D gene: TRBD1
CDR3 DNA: TGTGCCACCAGCGAACCGGGACAGTTCATGAAGTACCAGTACTTC
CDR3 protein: CATSEPGQFMKYQYF